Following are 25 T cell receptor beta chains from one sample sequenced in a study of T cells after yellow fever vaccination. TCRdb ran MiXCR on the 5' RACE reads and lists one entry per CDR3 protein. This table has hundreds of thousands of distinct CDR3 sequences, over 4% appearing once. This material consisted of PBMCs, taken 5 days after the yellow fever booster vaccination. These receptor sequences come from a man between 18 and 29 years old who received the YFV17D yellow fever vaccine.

CDR3 in amino acids: CSGLRPTGGGYGYTF. The DNA for the CDR3 is TGCAGTGGCCTGCGCCCGACAGGGGGCGGCTATGGCTACACCTTC. The rearrangement links TRBV20-1 to TRBJ1-2; 10 bases are shared with TRBD1. The CDR3 runs to 15 residues. The V and J ends lost 7 bases and 4 bases, in that order; junction bases with no gene match: 12. Germline V gives CDR1 DFQATT, CDR2 SNEGSKA (reference sequence).

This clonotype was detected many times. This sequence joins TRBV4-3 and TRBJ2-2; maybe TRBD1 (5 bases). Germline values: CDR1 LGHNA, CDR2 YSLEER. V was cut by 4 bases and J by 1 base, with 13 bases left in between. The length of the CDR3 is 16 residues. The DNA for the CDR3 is TGCGCCAGCAGCCGGGGCCACACCGGGAACACCGGGGAGCTGTTTTTT. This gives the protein CASSRGHTGNTGELFF.

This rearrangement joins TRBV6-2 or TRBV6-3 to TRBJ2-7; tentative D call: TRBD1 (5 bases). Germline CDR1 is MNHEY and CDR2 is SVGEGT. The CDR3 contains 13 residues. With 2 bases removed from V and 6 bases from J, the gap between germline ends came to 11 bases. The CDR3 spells CASSYRGSGEQYF. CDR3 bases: TGTGCCAGCAGTTACAGGGGCTCGGGCGAGCAGTACTTC.

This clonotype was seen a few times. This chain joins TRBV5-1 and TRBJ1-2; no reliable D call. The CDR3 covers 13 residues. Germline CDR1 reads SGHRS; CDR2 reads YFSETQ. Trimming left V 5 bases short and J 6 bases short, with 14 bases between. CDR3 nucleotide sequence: TGCGCCAGCAGAGGTTCCCAGACGGATGGCTACACCTTC. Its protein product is CASRGSQTDGYTF.

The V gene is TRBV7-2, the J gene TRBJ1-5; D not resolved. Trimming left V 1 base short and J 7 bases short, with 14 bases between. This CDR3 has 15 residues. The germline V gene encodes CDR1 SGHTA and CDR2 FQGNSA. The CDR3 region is CASSLEAAEGQPQHF. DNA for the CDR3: TGTGCCAGCAGCTTAGAGGCGGCCGAAGGACAGCCCCAGCATTTT.

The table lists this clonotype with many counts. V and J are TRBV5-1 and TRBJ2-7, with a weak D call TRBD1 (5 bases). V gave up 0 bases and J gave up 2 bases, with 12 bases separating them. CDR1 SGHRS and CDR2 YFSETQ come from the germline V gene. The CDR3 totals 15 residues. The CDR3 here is CASSLGPGMAYEQYF. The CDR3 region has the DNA TGCGCCAGCAGCTTGGGTCCAGGGATGGCCTACGAGCAGTACTTC.

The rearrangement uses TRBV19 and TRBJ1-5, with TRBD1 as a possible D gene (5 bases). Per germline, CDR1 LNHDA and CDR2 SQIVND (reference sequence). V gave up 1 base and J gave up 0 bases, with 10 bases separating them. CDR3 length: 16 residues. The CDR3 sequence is CASSIGGGHSNQPQHF. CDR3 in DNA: TGTGCCAGTAGTATAGGGGGTGGACATAGCAATCAGCCCCAGCATTTT.

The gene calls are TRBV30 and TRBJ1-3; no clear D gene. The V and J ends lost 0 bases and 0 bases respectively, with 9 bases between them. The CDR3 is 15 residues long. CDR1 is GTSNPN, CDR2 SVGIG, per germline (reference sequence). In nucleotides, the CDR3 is TGTGCCTGGAGTGTACGTGGGATCTCTGGAAACACCATATATTTT. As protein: CAWSVRGISGNTIYF.

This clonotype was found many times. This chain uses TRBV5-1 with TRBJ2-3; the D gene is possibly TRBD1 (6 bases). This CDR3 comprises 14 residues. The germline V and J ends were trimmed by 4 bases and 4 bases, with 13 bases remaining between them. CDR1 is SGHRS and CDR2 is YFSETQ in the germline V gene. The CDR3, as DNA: TGCGCCAGCAGCGCCGACAGGCAAGCAGATACGCAGTATTTT. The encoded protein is CASSADRQADTQYF. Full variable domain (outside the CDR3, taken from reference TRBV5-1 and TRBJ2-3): KAGVTQTPRYLIKTRGQQVTLSCSPISGHRSVSWYQQTPGQGLQFLFEYFSETQRNKGNFPGRFSGRQFSNSRSEMNVSTLELGDSALYLCASSADRQADTQYFGPGTRLTVL.

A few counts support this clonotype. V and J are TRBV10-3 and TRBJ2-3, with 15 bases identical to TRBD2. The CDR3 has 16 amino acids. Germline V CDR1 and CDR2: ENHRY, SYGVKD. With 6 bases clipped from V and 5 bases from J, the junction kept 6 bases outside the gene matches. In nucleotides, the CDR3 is TGTGCCATCAGCCGGACTAGCGGGGGGGCGGGAGATACGCAGTATTTT. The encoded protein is CAISRTSGGAGDTQYF.

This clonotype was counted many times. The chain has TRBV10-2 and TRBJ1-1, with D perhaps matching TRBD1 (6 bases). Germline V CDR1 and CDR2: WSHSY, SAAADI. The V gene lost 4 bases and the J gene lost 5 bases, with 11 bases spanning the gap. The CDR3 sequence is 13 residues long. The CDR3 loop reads CASSARGRTEAFF. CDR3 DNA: TGCGCCAGCAGTGCCAGGGGACGTACTGAAGCTTTCTTT.

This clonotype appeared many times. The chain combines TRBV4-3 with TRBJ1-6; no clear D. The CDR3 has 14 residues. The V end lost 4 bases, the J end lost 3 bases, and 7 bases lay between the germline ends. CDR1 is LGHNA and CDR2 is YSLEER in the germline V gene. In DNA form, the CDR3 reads TGCGCCAGCAGCCTGATCCGCTATAATTCACCCCTCCACTTT. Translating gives CASSLIRYNSPLHF.

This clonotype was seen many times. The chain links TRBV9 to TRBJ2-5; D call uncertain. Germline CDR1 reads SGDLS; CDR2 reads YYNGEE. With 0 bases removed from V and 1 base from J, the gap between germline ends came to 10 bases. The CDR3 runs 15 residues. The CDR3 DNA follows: TGTGCCAGCAGCGTAGGGCCTACCTCCCAAGAGACCCAGTACTTC. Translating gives CASSVGPTSQETQYF.

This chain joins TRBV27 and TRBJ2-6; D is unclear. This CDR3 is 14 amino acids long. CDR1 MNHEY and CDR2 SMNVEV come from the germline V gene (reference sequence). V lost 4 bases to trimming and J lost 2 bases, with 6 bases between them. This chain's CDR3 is CASSSGAGANVLTF. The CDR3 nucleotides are TGTGCCAGCAGTTCTGGGGCTGGGGCCAACGTCCTGACTTTC.

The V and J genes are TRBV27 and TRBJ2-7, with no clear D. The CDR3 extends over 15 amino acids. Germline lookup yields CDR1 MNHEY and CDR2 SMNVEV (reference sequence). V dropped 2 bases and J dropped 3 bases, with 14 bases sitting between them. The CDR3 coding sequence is TGTGCCAGCAGTTTACTCCCGGCAGGCGGCTACGAGCAGTACTTC. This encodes CASSLLPAGGYEQYF.

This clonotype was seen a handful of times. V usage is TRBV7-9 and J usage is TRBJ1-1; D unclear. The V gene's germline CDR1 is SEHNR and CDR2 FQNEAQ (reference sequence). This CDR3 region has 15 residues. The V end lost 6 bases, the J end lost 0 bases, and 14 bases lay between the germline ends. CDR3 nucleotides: TGTGCCAGCAGAGCCCTTTTGGCAATGAACACTGAAGCTTTCTTT. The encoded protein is CASRALLAMNTEAFF.

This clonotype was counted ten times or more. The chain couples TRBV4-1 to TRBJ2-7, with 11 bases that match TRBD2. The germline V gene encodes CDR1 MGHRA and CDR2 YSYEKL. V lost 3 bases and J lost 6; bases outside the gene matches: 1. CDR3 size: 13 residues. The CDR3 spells CASSQLAGGEQYV. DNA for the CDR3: TGCGCCAGCAGCCAGCTAGCGGGGGGCGAGCAGTACGTC.

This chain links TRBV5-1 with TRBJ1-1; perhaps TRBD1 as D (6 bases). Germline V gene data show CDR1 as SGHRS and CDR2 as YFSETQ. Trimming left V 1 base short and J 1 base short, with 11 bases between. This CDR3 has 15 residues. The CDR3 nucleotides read TGCGCCAGCAGCTTGTCTGCAGGGGCGAACACTGAAGCTTTCTTT. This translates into CASSLSAGANTEAFF.

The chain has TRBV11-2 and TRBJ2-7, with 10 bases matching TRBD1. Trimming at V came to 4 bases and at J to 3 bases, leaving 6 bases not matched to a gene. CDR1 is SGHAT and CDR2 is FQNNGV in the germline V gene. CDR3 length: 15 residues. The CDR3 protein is CASSSGGTGDYEQYF. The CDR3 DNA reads TGTGCCAGCAGCTCAGGGGGGACAGGGGACTACGAGCAGTACTTC.

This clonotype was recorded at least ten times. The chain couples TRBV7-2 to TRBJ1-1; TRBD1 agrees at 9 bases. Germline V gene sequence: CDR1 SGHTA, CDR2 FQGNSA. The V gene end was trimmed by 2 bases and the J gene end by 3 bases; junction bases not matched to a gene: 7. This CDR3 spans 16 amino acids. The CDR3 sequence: CASSLWGTGSDTEAFF. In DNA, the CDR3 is TGTGCCAGCAGCTTATGGGGGACAGGGTCGGACACTGAAGCTTTCTTT.

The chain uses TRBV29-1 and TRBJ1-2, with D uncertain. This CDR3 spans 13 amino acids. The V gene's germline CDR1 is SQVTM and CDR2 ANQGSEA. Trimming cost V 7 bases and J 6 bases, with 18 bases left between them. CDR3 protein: CSALGRHSDGYTF. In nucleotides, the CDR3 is TGCAGCGCCCTCGGACGACATTCAGATGGCTACACCTTC.

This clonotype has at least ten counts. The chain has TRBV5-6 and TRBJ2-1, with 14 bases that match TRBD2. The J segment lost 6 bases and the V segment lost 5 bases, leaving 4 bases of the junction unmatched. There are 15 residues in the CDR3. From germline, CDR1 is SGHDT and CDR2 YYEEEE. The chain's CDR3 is CASRSGTSGGNEQFF. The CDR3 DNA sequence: TGTGCCAGCAGGTCCGGGACTAGCGGGGGCAATGAGCAGTTCTTC.

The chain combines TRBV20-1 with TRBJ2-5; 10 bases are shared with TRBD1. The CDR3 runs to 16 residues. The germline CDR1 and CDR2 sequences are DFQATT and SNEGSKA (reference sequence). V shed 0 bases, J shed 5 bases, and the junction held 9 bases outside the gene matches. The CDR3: CSARDIRQGARETQYF. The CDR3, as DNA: TGCAGTGCTAGAGATATTCGACAGGGGGCGCGGGAGACCCAGTACTTC.

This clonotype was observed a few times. The CDR3 sequence is CASTPGTVDNEQFF. For the CDR3, the DNA is TGTGCCAGCACACCCGGGACAGTGGACAATGAGCAGTTCTTC. The chain combines TRBV9 with TRBJ2-1; 7 bases line up with TRBD1. CDR1 and CDR2 from the germline V gene are SGDLS and YYNGEE. CDR3 length: 14 amino acids. Trimming removed 6 bases from V and 5 bases from J; junction bases left unmatched: 8.

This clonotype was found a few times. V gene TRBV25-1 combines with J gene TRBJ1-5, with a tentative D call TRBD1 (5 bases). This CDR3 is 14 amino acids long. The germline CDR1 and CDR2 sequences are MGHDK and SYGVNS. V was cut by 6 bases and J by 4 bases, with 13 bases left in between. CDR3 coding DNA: TGTGCCAGCAGACGGGTGACAGTAAATCAGCCCCAGCATTTT. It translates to CASRRVTVNQPQHF.